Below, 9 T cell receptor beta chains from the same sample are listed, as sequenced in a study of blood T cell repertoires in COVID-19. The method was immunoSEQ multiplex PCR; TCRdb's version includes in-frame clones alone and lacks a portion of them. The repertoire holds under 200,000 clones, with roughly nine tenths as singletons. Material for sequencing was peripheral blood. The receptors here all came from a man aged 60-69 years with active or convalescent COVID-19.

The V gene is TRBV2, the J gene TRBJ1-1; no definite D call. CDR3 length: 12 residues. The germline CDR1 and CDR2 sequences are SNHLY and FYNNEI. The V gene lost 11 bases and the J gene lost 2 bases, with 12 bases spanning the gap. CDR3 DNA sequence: TGTGCCGCGAAGGAGCTTAACACTGAAGCTTTCTTT. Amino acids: CAAKELNTEAFF.

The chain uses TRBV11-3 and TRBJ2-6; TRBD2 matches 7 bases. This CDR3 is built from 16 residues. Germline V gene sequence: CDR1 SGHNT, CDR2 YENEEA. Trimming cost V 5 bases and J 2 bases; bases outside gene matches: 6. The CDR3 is CASSRPSGAGANVLTF. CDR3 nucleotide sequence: TGTGCCAGCAGCCGACCCAGCGGGGCTGGGGCCAACGTCCTGACTTTC.

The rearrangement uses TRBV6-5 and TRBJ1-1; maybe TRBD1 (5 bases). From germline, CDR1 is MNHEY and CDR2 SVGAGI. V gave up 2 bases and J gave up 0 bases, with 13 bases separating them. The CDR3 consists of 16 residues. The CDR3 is CASSYIGRGMNTEAFF. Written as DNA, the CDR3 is TGTGCCAGCAGTTACATAGGGCGGGGGATGAACACTGAAGCTTTCTTT.

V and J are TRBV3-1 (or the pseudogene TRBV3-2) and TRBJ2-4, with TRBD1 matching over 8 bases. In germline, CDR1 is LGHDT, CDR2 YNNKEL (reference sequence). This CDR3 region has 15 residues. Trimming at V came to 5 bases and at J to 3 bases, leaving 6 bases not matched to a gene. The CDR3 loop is CASSYRGRDKNIQYF. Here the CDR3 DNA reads TGTGCCAGCAGCTACAGGGGGAGAGACAAAAACATTCAGTACTTC.

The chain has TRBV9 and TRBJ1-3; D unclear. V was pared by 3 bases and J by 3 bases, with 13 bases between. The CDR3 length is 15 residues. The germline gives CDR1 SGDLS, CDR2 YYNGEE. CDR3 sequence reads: CASSGGMADGNTIYF. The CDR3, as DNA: TGTGCCAGCAGCGGAGGGATGGCGGATGGAAACACCATATATTTT.

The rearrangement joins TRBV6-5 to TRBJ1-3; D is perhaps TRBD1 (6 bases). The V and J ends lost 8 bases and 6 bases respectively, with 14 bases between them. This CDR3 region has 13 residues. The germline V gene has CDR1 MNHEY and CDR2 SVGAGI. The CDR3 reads CASCPGEVNTIYF. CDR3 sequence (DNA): TGTGCCAGCTGTCCAGGGGAAGTAAACACCATATATTTT.

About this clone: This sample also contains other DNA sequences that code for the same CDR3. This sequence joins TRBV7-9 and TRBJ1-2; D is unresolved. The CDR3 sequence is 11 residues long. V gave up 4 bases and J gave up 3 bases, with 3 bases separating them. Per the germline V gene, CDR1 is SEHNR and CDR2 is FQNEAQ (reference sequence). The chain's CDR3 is CASSSYYGYTF. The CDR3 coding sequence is TGTGCCAGCAGCTCTTACTATGGCTACACCTTC.

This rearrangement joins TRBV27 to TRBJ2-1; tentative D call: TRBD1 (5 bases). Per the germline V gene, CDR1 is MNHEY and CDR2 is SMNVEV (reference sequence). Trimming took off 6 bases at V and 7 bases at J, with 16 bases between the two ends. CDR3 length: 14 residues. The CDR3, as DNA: TGTGCCAGCAGCGTGGACATTCAAGGGAATGAGCAGTTCTTC. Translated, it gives CASSVDIQGNEQFF.

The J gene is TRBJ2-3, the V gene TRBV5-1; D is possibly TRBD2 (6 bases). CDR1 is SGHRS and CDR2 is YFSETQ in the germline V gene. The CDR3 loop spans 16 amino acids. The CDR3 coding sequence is TGCTCCTCTTCCGCTCTCCCGGGGGATCCGACAGATACGCAGTATTTT. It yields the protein CSSSALPGDPTDTQYF.